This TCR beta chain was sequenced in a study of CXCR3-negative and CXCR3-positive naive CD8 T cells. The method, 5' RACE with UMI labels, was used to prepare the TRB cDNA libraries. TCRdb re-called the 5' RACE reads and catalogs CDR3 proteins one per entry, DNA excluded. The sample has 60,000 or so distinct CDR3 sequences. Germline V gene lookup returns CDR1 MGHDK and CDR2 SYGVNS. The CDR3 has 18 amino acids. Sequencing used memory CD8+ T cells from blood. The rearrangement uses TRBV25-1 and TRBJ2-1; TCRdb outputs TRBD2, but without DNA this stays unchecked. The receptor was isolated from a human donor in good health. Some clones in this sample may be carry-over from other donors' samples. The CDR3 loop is CASSEVLAGGPAYNEQFF.